Presented here are 18 T cell receptor beta chains from one specimen sequenced in a study of cytomegalovirus exposure and HLA in healthy donors. The primer mix had 60 Vbeta and 13 Jbeta primers. Data came from immunoSEQ multiplex PCR; TCRdb stores just in-frame clones and leaves some out. This sample yields 150,000 to 200,000 clones, of which roughly 75% are seen a single time; approximately 10% belongs to the top ten. Material for sequencing was PBMCs. These receptor sequences come from a man aged 18 to 29 in good health and CMV-seropositive.

This clone was seen only once. This chain uses TRBV30 with TRBJ2-5, with 7 bases matching TRBD2. The DNA end is a closer match to TRBJ2-7, so the J assignment may be wrong. The CDR3 length is 14 residues. Per germline, CDR1 GTSNPN and CDR2 SVGIG (reference sequence). The CDR3 protein is CAWSGSAGDYEQYF. CDR3 sequence (DNA): TGTGCCTGGAGTGGTTCCGCGGGGGACTACGAGCAGTACTTC.

This clone showed up just a few times. The V and J genes are TRBV5-1 and TRBJ2-1, with a tentative D call TRBD1 (6 bases). The CDR3 has 12 amino acids. In germline, CDR1 is SGHRS, CDR2 YFSETQ. V shed 6 bases and J shed 8 bases, with 12 bases lying between them. The CDR3: CASNRVGDEQFF. As DNA, the CDR3 is TGCGCCAGCAACAGGGTAGGCGATGAGCAGTTCTTC.

A few counts support this clone. The V and J genes are TRBV28 and TRBJ2-7; 7 nucleotides line up with TRBD1. The CDR3 is 14 amino acids. Germline V gives CDR1 MDHEN, CDR2 SYDVKM. The J segment lost 4 bases and the V segment lost 4 bases, leaving 7 bases of the junction unmatched. This chain's CDR3 is CASSSAGQDYEQYF. The CDR3 coding sequence is TGTGCCAGCAGTTCCGCAGGACAGGATTACGAGCAGTACTTC.

This chain links TRBV5-1 with TRBJ2-7, with D unclear. The CDR3 is 15 residues long. Germline CDR1 reads SGHRS; CDR2 reads YFSETQ. Trimming took off 0 bases at V and 3 bases at J, with 13 bases between the two ends. CDR3 in amino acids: CASSLVSSPVYEQYF. The CDR3 DNA follows: TGCGCCAGCAGCTTGGTGAGTAGCCCCGTCTACGAGCAGTACTTC. Filled out from reference TRBV5-1 and TRBJ2-7, the complete variable domain reads KAGVTQTPRYLIKTRGQQVTLSCSPISGHRSVSWYQQTPGQGLQFLFEYFSETQRNKGNFPGRFSGRQFSNSRSEMNVSTLELGDSALYLCASSLVSSPVYEQYFGPGTRLTVT.

The V and J genes are TRBV7-9 and TRBJ2-3, with a possible D match to TRBD2 (5 bases). V dropped 2 bases and J dropped 3 bases, with 12 bases sitting between them. The CDR3 has 15 residues. Per the germline V gene, CDR1 is SEHNR and CDR2 is FQNEAQ (reference sequence). The CDR3 loop is CASSLKREGTDTQYF. DNA of the CDR3: TGTGCCAGCAGCTTAAAGAGGGAAGGAACAGATACGCAGTATTTT.

This chain connects TRBV30 to TRBJ2-7; TRBD2 matches at 8 bases. The CDR3 runs 14 residues. The ends lost 7 bases at V and 3 bases at J; junction bases unmatched: 11. The germline CDR1 and CDR2 sequences are GTSNPN and SVGIG (reference sequence). CDR3 sequence: CASEGIAGIYEQYF. DNA of the CDR3: TGTGCCTCTGAAGGTATAGCGGGAATCTACGAGCAGTACTTC. The full variable domain, completed using reference TRBV30 and TRBJ2-7, is SQTIHQWPATLVQPVGSPLSLECTVEGTSNPNLYWYRQAAGRGLQLLFYSVGIGQISSEVPQNLSASRPQDRQFILSSKKLLLSDSGFYLCASEGIAGIYEQYFGPGTRLTVT.

The table lists this clone with a count of one. The chain uses TRBV28 and TRBJ1-2; 11 bases fit TRBD1. The CDR3 has 15 amino acids. V lost 6 bases to trimming and J lost 5 bases; unmatched junction nucleotides: 8. Germline loops: CDR1 MDHEN, CDR2 SYDVKM. The DNA of the CDR3 is TGTGCCAGCAGACCATGGACAGGGGGCGTATATGGCTACACCTTC. This gives the protein CASRPWTGGVYGYTF.

The chain recombines TRBV27 with TRBJ2-4; 7 bases agree with TRBD2. Losses at the gene ends were 4 bases for V and 7 bases for J; bases not matched to a gene: 13. Germline V CDR1 and CDR2: MNHEY, SMNVEV (reference sequence). This CDR3 comprises 16 residues. This CDR3 reads CASSYRTGGSRNIQYF. For the CDR3, the DNA is TGTGCCAGCAGTTACCGGACCGGGGGGTCAAGGAACATTCAGTACTTC.

This sequence joins TRBV28 and TRBJ2-7; D remains ambiguous. The CDR3 is 13 amino acids. The V gene's germline CDR1 is MDHEN and CDR2 SYDVKM. Trimming cost V 1 base and J 11 bases, with 15 bases left between them. CDR3 sequence: CASSLYSTAREYF. The CDR3 DNA reads as TGTGCCAGCAGTTTATATTCTACAGCCCGAGAGTACTTC.

The DNA for the CDR3 is TGCAGCGTTGAAGGGGGTCTAGCGGGGTCCTCTGGGGCCAACGTCCTGACTTTC. This encodes CSVEGGLAGSSGANVLTF. This chain uses TRBV29-1 with TRBJ2-6, with 9 bases aligning to TRBD2. Germline-derived CDR1 and CDR2 are SQVTM and ANQGSEA. V shed 1 base, J shed 0 bases, and the junction held 7 bases outside the gene matches. This CDR3 spans 18 amino acids.

J is TRBJ2-1 and V is TRBV7-9, with 12 bases lining up with TRBD2. The germline V gene has CDR1 SEHNR and CDR2 FQNEAQ (reference sequence). V was pared by 4 bases and J by 0 bases, with 7 bases of the junction left unmatched. This CDR3 is built from 18 residues. Here the CDR3 DNA reads TGTGCCAGCAGCTCTGGACTAGCGGGATTCGACTCCTACAATGAGCAGTTCTTC. It specifies CASSSGLAGFDSYNEQFF.

The rearrangement joins TRBV5-5 to TRBJ1-1; TRBD1 matches 11 bases. Germline V gene data show CDR1 as SGHKS and CDR2 as YYEKEE (reference sequence). The CDR3 has 16 residues. The J segment lost 4 bases and the V segment lost 4 bases, leaving 9 bases of the junction unmatched. The CDR3 bases are TGTGCCAGCAGCCGGGAACCCGGGACAGGGGGCACTGAAGCTTTCTTT. Residues: CASSREPGTGGTEAFF.

This clone was observed at least ten times. V gene TRBV7-2 combines with J gene TRBJ1-4, with TRBD1 as a possible D gene (6 bases). The CDR3 has 13 residues. Trimming took 5 bases from V and 6 from J, leaving 10 bases between them. Germline V gives CDR1 SGHTA, CDR2 FQGNSA. Here the CDR3 reads CASSERQDEKLFF. CDR3 DNA: TGTGCCAGCAGCGAGAGACAGGATGAAAAACTGTTTTTT.

This clone occurred once. The chain recombines TRBV4-2 with TRBJ1-3; 7 bases are shared with TRBD1. Per the germline V gene, CDR1 is LGHNA and CDR2 is YNFKEQ. This CDR3 spans 18 amino acids. Germline trimming cut 1 base from V and 1 base from J; bases unmatched to any gene: 10. CDR3 residues: CASSQVIWAGGSGNTIYF. DNA for the CDR3: TGTGCCAGCAGCCAAGTAATATGGGCAGGGGGTTCTGGAAACACCATATATTTT.

The CDR3 spells CATGLARDGELFF. Here the CDR3 DNA reads TGCGCCACCGGACTAGCGCGCGACGGGGAGCTGTTTTTT. J is TRBJ2-2 and V is TRBV10-2, with 9 bases fitting TRBD2. V was clipped by 10 bases and J by 7 bases; unmatched bases: 7. Germline V CDR1 and CDR2: WSHSY, SAAADI. The CDR3 spans 13 residues.

The chain uses TRBV7-2 and TRBJ2-2; the D gene is possibly TRBD1 (7 bases). The V end lost 10 bases, the J end lost 5 bases, and 17 bases lay between the germline ends. This CDR3 has 14 residues. The V gene's germline CDR1 is SGHTA and CDR2 FQGNSA. CDR3 in amino acids: CATLDRAGTGELFF. The CDR3 nucleotides are TGTGCCACCTTAGACAGGGCGGGGACCGGGGAGCTGTTTTTT.

The V call is TRBV18, the J call TRBJ1-5; 8 bases line up with TRBD1. CDR1 is KGHSH and CDR2 is LQKENI in the germline V gene. The CDR3 sequence is 19 residues long. V lost 2 bases to trimming and J lost 2 bases; unmatched junction nucleotides: 14. Here the CDR3 reads CASSPKGGEAGGGNQPQHF. In DNA, the CDR3 is TGTGCCAGCTCACCAAAAGGCGGCGAGGCAGGGGGCGGCAATCAGCCCCAGCATTTT.

This clone was seen more than once but under ten times. J is TRBJ2-3 and V is TRBV10-3; 8 positions agree with TRBD2. The germline gives CDR1 ENHRY, CDR2 SYGVKD. This CDR3 is 15 amino acids long. Unmatched junction bases numbered 4, after V lost 5 bases and J lost 0 bases. For the CDR3, the DNA is TGTGCCATCAGTCTAGCGGGTACAAGCACAGATACGCAGTATTTT. It encodes CAISLAGTSTDTQYF.